The 3 T cell receptor beta chains reported below all come from one sample, sequenced in a study of regulatory T cells in long-lasting Graves disease. Building the TCR beta libraries relied on iRepertoire HTBI primers, and CDR3 regions underwent Arm-PCR. TCRdb used MiXCR to reprocess the multiplex PCR reads, holding one entry per CDR3 protein. The table lists around 510,000 distinct CDR3 sequences, less than 25% of them singletons. The time point here: persistent/refractory GD, antithyroid drugs over 5 years with positive TRAb. PBMC RNA was the source of the TCR library. The sample was peripheral blood mononuclear cells (PBMCs), taken when the disease was refractory, from a patient treated with antithyroid drugs. These receptors came from a female donor with Graves disease.

The chain uses TRBV28 and TRBJ2-2; the match to TRBD1 covers 7 bases. This CDR3 contains 18 residues. J lost 4 bases, V lost 5 bases, and 16 bases had no gene match. In germline, CDR1 is MDHEN, CDR2 SYDVKM. CDR3 sequence reads: CASSDPGWTGDRTGELFF. The DNA of the CDR3 is TGTGCCAGCAGTGATCCCGGTTGGACAGGTGATCGCACCGGGGAGCTGTTTTTT.

This clonotype was observed a handful of times. The rearrangement joins TRBV25-1 to TRBJ2-7, with a possible D match to TRBD1 (6 bases). Germline assignment: CDR1 MGHDK and CDR2 SYGVNS. CDR3 length: 12 amino acids. Trimming removed 3 bases at V and 7 bases at J, with 10 bases between. The CDR3 nucleotides are TGTGCCAGCAGTGAGACAGGAAGGGAGCAGTACTTC. This gives the protein CASSETGREQYF.

The CDR3 nucleotides read TGCGCCAGCCGCCGCCGACCGTTCTACTCTAGGGAGACCCAGTACTTC. It translates to CASRRRPFYSRETQYF. The chain links TRBV4-1 to TRBJ2-5; D gene ambiguous. CDR1 is MGHRA, CDR2 YSYEKL, per germline. The CDR3 sequence is 16 residues long. V was shortened by 8 bases and J by 5 bases, with 24 bases between the two germline ends.